This TCR beta chain was sequenced in a study of blood T cell repertoires in COVID-19. Profiled with immunoSEQ multiplex PCR; TCRdb holds only in-frame clones, not every one. The sample contains hundreds of thousands of clones, 84% of which appear only once. The CDR3 runs 16 residues. CDR1 MDHEN and CDR2 SYDVKM come from the germline V gene. V gave up 6 bases and J gave up 2 bases; unmatched junction bases: 8. The J gene is TRBJ2-2, the V gene TRBV28; 8 bases are a match to TRBD2. Sequenced material: peripheral blood. The receptor was derived from a human donor in a cohort sampled during active COVID-19. The CDR3 nucleotides read TGTGCCAGCAGCGCAATACTAGCGGTAAACACCGGGGAGCTGTTTTTT. Amino acids: CASSAILAVNTGELFF.